The clone carrying this T cell receptor (beta chain) was seen ten or more times. The antigen remains undetermined. TCRdb fed the reads into MiXCR, producing one record per CDR3 protein. The repertoire holds about 130,000 distinct CDR3 sequences, with more than 20% as singletons. The sample originates from a study of T cell repertoires in cytomegalovirus infection. Study-wide context: The public TCR beta signatures pointed to both CMV infection and matching HLA type. General study results and limits: What dominated the ex vivo response were HLA-C-restricted CMV-specific TCR beta clonotypes. Carriers of CMV and the relevant HLA type were discriminated by public TCR beta frequency.

The germline V gene has CDR1 SGHTA and CDR2 FQGNSA. This CDR3 region has 14 residues. The V segment lost 6 bases and the J segment 1 base; nucleotides outside the gene matches: 5. This clonotype was obtained from a human donor in good health (CMV status not recorded). Some clones in this sample may be carry-over from other donors' samples. Sequencing was performed on PBMCs, sequenced either directly or after in vitro stimulation (not recorded which). This sequence joins TRBV7-2 and TRBJ1-1, with TRBD1 matching over 7 bases. The CDR3 DNA is TGTGCCAGCAGGGTGGGACAGCAGAACACTGAAGCTTTCTTT. It codes for CASRVGQQNTEAFF.